This entry lists 21 T cell receptor beta chains sequenced from one sample in a study of cytomegalovirus exposure and HLA in healthy donors. The PCR used 60 Vbeta and 13 Jbeta primers. Assay: immunoSEQ multiplex PCR; the TCRdb copy retains only in-frame clones and omits some. The sample contains 110,000 to 150,000 clones, roughly 70% of which appear only once. The sample taken for sequencing was PBMCs. These receptors all come from a man aged 25-40 years in good health and CMV-seronegative.

The chain joins TRBV27 to TRBJ2-3; 13 bases match TRBD2. The CDR3 runs to 20 residues. Germline CDR1 reads MNHEY; CDR2 reads SMNVEV (reference sequence). V trimming: 6 bases; J trimming: 1 base; junction bases outside the gene matches: 16. CDR3 DNA: TGTGCCAGCAGACGAGGTATGACTAGCGGGGGGCTCCGACGCACAGATACGCAGTATTTT. It is translated as CASRRGMTSGGLRRTDTQYF.

J is TRBJ1-2 and V is TRBV5-1, with a weak D call TRBD1 (5 bases). This CDR3 comprises 15 residues. From germline, CDR1 is SGHRS and CDR2 YFSETQ. Trimming removed 6 bases from V and 7 bases from J, with 22 bases in between. The CDR3 sequence is CASTTGTGGDSGYTF. In nucleotides, the CDR3 is TGCGCCAGCACCACTGGGACGGGGGGTGACAGTGGCTACACCTTC.

This sequence joins TRBV10-3 and TRBJ1-1; 7 bases line up with TRBD1. This CDR3 region has 14 residues. Germline V gives CDR1 ENHRY, CDR2 SYGVKD. V was clipped by 3 bases and J by 0 bases; unmatched bases: 1. The CDR3 spells CAISDQGVNTEAFF. The DNA of the CDR3 is TGTGCCATCAGTGATCAGGGGGTGAACACTGAAGCTTTCTTT.

V usage is TRBV27 and J usage is TRBJ2-5; a weak D match, TRBD2 (5 bases). Between the trimmed V and J ends, which lost 6 bases and 5 bases, there was a span of 10 bases. This CDR3 is 12 amino acids long. Germline V gene lookup returns CDR1 MNHEY and CDR2 SMNVEV (reference sequence). CDR3 sequence (DNA): TGTGCCAGCAGCCCGACGGGGGAGACCCAGTACTTC. Residues: CASSPTGETQYF.

The V call is TRBV28, the J call TRBJ1-1; D is uncertain. The CDR3 is 13 residues long. Germline CDR1 MDHEN, CDR2 SYDVKM. V was clipped by 5 bases and J by 4 bases, with 11 bases between them. The CDR3 here is CASSGRRSTEAFF. CDR3 DNA: TGTGCCAGCAGTGGCCGTCGGAGCACTGAAGCTTTCTTT.

This chain joins TRBV2 and TRBJ1-4, with D uncertain. The CDR3 has 14 residues. V was shortened by 0 bases and J by 8 bases, with 10 bases between the two germline ends. Germline assignment: CDR1 SNHLY and CDR2 FYNNEI. In DNA, the CDR3 is TGTGCCAGCAGTGAAGCCAGTGTGAGGGAAAAACTGTTTTTT. Protein sequence: CASSEASVREKLFF. The full variable domain, its missing parts supplied by reference TRBV2 and TRBJ1-4, is EPEVTQTPSHQVTQMGQEVILRCVPISNHLYFYWYRQILGQKVEFLVSFYNNEISEKSEIFDDQFSVERPDGSNFTLKIRSTKLEDSAMYFCASSEASVREKLFFGSGTQLSVL.

V and J are TRBV2 and TRBJ2-3; 8 nucleotides align to TRBD1. The CDR3 has 13 residues. Germline-derived CDR1 and CDR2 are SNHLY and FYNNEI. Trimming took 7 bases from V and 6 from J; bases not matched to a gene: 6. The CDR3 sequence: CASTRQGLDTQYF. The CDR3 DNA follows: TGTGCCAGCACCAGACAGGGGTTGGATACGCAGTATTTT.

The chain recombines TRBV6-6 with TRBJ1-6, with D perhaps matching TRBD1 (5 bases). CDR1 and CDR2 (germline): MNHNY, SVGAGI (reference sequence). V dropped 8 bases and J dropped 7 bases, with 15 bases sitting between them. There are 14 residues in the CDR3. The CDR3 loop is CASGETVSNSPLHF. The CDR3 DNA is TGTGCCAGCGGCGAGACAGTGTCAAATTCACCCCTCCACTTT.

This clone was seen once. This chain joins TRBV28 and TRBJ2-1, with D tentatively TRBD1 (5 bases). Germline CDR1 and CDR2: MDHEN and SYDVKM. With 7 bases removed from V and 9 bases from J, the gap between germline ends came to 13 bases. The CDR3 length is 12 residues. CDR3 sequence: CASTLGHSEQFF. The CDR3 coding sequence is TGTGCCAGCACCTTGGGGCATAGTGAGCAGTTCTTC.

Notes on this clone: Germline and junction disagree at one end, which may indicate a read error. The chain couples TRBV7-2 to TRBJ2-7; 9 bases match TRBD2. Germline lookup yields CDR1 SGHTA and CDR2 FQGNSA. The CDR3 has 15 amino acids. CDR3 sequence: CASSWVREGEGARDF. CDR3 DNA: TGTGCCAGCAGCTGGGTGCGGGAGGGCGAGGGGGCCCGTGACTTC.

Turning to this clone: Other nucleotide sequences in the sample specify the same CDR3. The chain couples TRBV30 to TRBJ1-2; 7 bases fit TRBD1. In germline, CDR1 is GTSNPN, CDR2 SVGIG (reference sequence). This CDR3 contains 11 residues. Germline trimming cut 0 bases from V and 10 bases from J; bases unmatched to any gene: 2. CDR3 protein: CAWSVGGDYTF. Written as DNA, the CDR3 is TGTGCCTGGAGTGTAGGGGGCGACTACACCTTC.

This chain connects TRBV28 to TRBJ1-2; D is possibly TRBD1 (6 bases). The V end was cut by 3 bases, the J end by 3 bases, with 8 bases between. This CDR3 has 13 residues. In germline, CDR1 is MDHEN, CDR2 SYDVKM. The CDR3 nucleotides are TGTGCCAGCAGTTTCGAGGGGGACTATGGCTACACCTTC. It yields the protein CASSFEGDYGYTF.

This CDR3 is CASSGGQGDYEQYF. In DNA, the CDR3 is TGCGCCAGCAGCGGGGGACAGGGAGACTACGAGCAGTACTTC. The rearrangement links TRBV5-1 to TRBJ2-7; TRBD1 agrees at 9 bases. CDR1 and CDR2 from the germline V gene are SGHRS and YFSETQ. CDR3 length: 14 amino acids. Germline trimming cut 4 bases from V and 3 bases from J; bases unmatched to any gene: 5.

The rearrangement joins TRBV5-1 to TRBJ2-1, with 8 positions matching TRBD2. There are 14 residues in the CDR3. Germline values: CDR1 SGHRS, CDR2 YFSETQ. The V and J ends lost 9 bases and 4 bases, in that order; junction bases with no gene match: 9. CDR3 sequence (DNA): TGCGCCACCAAACGGGGCGGGGGGTACAATGAGCAGTTCTTC. Translated: CATKRGGGYNEQFF.

The chain employs TRBV4-1 and TRBJ1-2; possibly TRBD1 for D (5 bases). V lost 0 bases and J lost 1, with 12 bases in between. In germline, CDR1 is MGHRA, CDR2 YSYEKL. CDR3 length: 16 amino acids. The CDR3, as DNA: TGCGCCAGCAGCCAAGAAGCGGGACGGGATAACTATGGCTACACCTTC. Residues: CASSQEAGRDNYGYTF.

In this sample, this clone turned up a few times. V gene TRBV7-3 combines with J gene TRBJ1-1; D gene unclear. With 5 bases removed from V and 5 bases from J, the gap between germline ends came to 12 bases. Germline CDR1 is SGHTA and CDR2 is FQGTGA. This CDR3 has 13 residues. The CDR3: CASSRYSLTEAFF. Written as DNA, the CDR3 is TGTGCCAGCAGCCGCTATTCCTTAACTGAAGCTTTCTTT.

The gene calls are TRBV4-1 and TRBJ1-1; tentative D call: TRBD1 (5 bases). Germline V lookup: CDR1 MGHRA, CDR2 YSYEKL. The V end lost 0 bases, the J end lost 3 bases, and 11 bases lay between the germline ends. CDR3 length: 15 residues. Here the CDR3 reads CASSQDGGSDTEAFF. CDR3 nucleotide sequence: TGCGCCAGCAGCCAAGATGGGGGGAGTGACACTGAAGCTTTCTTT.

The chain has TRBV11-3 and TRBJ1-2; 10 nucleotides line up with TRBD1. V trimming: 5 bases; J trimming: 7 bases; junction bases outside the gene matches: 16. The CDR3 is 17 amino acids. Germline-derived CDR1 and CDR2 are SGHNT and YENEEA. This chain's CDR3 is CASSHPDRGRAVTGYTF. DNA for the CDR3: TGTGCCAGCAGCCACCCAGACAGGGGGCGCGCGGTAACTGGCTACACCTTC.

This clone has just one count. This chain links TRBV5-1 with TRBJ2-2; 9 bases align to TRBD1. The CDR3 totals 14 residues. J lost 6 bases, V lost 7 bases, and 7 bases had no gene match. Germline CDR1 SGHRS, CDR2 YFSETQ. CDR3 sequence: CASFQDRGSGELFF. The DNA of the CDR3 is TGCGCCAGCTTCCAGGACAGGGGATCCGGGGAGCTGTTTTTT.

About this clone itself: At one of its ends the junction is not consistent with the germline gene, which may arise from a read error. This chain connects TRBV7-9 to TRBJ2-7; D may be TRBD1 (5 bases). CDR3 length: 17 residues. Per the germline V gene, CDR1 is SEHNR and CDR2 is FQNEAQ (reference sequence). CDR3 in amino acids: CSSSATNGYRISYEQYF. In DNA, the CDR3 is TGTTCCAGCAGCGCGACAAACGGATACAGGATCTCCTACGAGCAGTACTTC.

The V and J genes are TRBV6-6 and TRBJ2-2; TRBD1 matches 7 bases. Germline lookup yields CDR1 MNHNY and CDR2 SVGAGI (reference sequence). The J segment lost 1 base and the V segment lost 2 bases, leaving 4 bases of the junction unmatched. This CDR3 has 16 amino acids. This chain's CDR3 is CASSYGWTGNTGELFF. DNA of the CDR3: TGTGCCAGCAGTTACGGATGGACAGGGAACACCGGGGAGCTGTTTTTT.